This TCR beta chain emerged from a study of blood T cell repertoires in COVID-19. The wider study: Italy, Spain and the United States were the sources of the convalescent and acute COVID-19 samples. PBMCs, B-cell-depleted T cells, or T cells were the source of the cDNA or gDNA that made up the material.

The V and J ends lost 1 base and 4 bases respectively, with 7 bases between them. Germline V lookup: CDR1 SGHVS, CDR2 FQNEAQ. This CDR3 is 13 amino acids long. Original data processing: The authors estimated nucleated cell counts from reference gene primer amplification. Profiled with immunoSEQ multiplex PCR; TCRdb holds only in-frame clones, not every one. The DNA gave D and trimming, while V, J and clone size come from that table. The sample holds some 120,000 clones; roughly 85% are singletons and the top ten take around 3.2%. Followed over time, Seattle patients had been enrolled while infection was active.

The sample comprised peripheral blood. This sequence joins TRBV7-8 and TRBJ1-1; the D gene is possibly TRBD1 (5 bases). The sequence derives from a woman at least 80 years old with COVID-19, enrolled during active disease. The CDR3 DNA sequence: TGTGCCAGCAGCTTAGACAGGTCCACTGAAGCTTTCTTT. Translation: CASSLDRSTEAFF.